This T cell receptor (beta chain) was identified during a study of beta chain features in type 1 diabetes (dated by TCRdb to the late 2010s). For the study in its entirety: Patients and healthy donors did not differ in mean age, gender distribution, total cell number or subset yield. In the study, recently diagnosed type 1 diabetes patients and matched healthy donors were compared on the TCRB repertoires of their sorted circulating CD4+ T cell subsets. A total of 107,917,701 sorted cells were examined across all samples, and the number of cells per subset was strongly correlated with RNA yield. Naive and central memory subsets were obtained from all 28 donors, but regulatory and stem cell-like memory subsets were isolated from only 8 patients and roughly 8 healthy donors. The study at large found these results: A moderate but significant shortening of TCRB CDR3 length was observed in type 1 diabetes patients in all four CD4+ subsets. Fewer insertions and more nucleotide deletions at VDJ recombination sites were observed in patients with type 1 diabetes, implying thymic rearrangement abnormalities. Because small numbers of individuals were included in the HLA sub-analyses, any influence of HLA type on TCRB rearrangement was left unresolved. Because cDNA rather than genomic DNA was sequenced, highly expressing activated cells could have been over-represented, although no difference in activation and CD3 levels was found between groups. Shorter templates might have been favored by PCR, but patient and control samples were amplified and corrected together, so both groups would have been affected equally by any skew. Naive, central memory and regulatory TCRB repertoires appeared to be more alike among patients than among healthy donors.

The entire amount of isolated RNA was reverse transcribed using the High Capacity cDNA Reverse Transcription Kit, so the sequenced TCRB transcripts were expressed ones. Deep immunoSEQ sequencing was applied to naive, central memory and regulatory T cell samples, giving an average of around 3.8 million total reads per sample. Sorted cells were lysed in RLT buffer, and RNA was extracted using DNase-treated RNeasy Micro or Mini kits according to cell number. Each cell subset was processed separately to prevent cross-contamination, with patient and healthy donor samples processed together. The immunoSEQ multiplex PCR was used to amplify TCRB sequences from cDNA, generating 87-bp fragments that spanned the CDR3 region. The amplicons were sequenced using the Illumina HiSeq platform. The paper's data handling went like this. PCR bias was corrected computationally using synthetic template baselines, and reads within Hamming distance 2 were collapsed, with unmergeable singletons discarded. Reads were aligned against IMGT so that V, D and J genes, CDR3 length and insertions or deletions at six rearrangement sites could be assigned. Clonotype counts were normalized to sorted cell number within each subset before computing true diversity and Gini coefficients with the tcR R package. The overlap coefficient, calculated on TCRB nucleotide sequences, was used to quantify repertoire sharing. Out-of-frame TCRB sequences from naive cells were analyzed to stand in for the pre-selection repertoire. Sourced from immuneACCESS, this table was stored by TCRdb with only in-frame sequences that have V and J called. A share of the clones is absent; for the studies checked, an unresolved V gene accounts for under half, and the remainder has no known explanation. Clone size and the V and J calls come from that table; the DNA yielded D and trimming. This sample comprises about 470,000 clones, approximately 30% of them detected only once. Together, the top ten hold 0.05% to 0.07% of the sample.

V is pared back by 1 base and J by 4 bases, with 11 bases lying between the germline termini. CDR1 and CDR2 (LGHNA, YSLEER) derive from the germline V gene. There are 14 amino acids in the CDR3, from cysteine to phenylalanine inclusive. The CDR3 DNA has 42 bases and is translated from base 1. A single peripheral blood draw of 95 to 150 mL on average was collected from each donor into heparinised tubes. A BD FACSAria II and a panel including CD45RO, CCR7, CD25, CD127, CD95 and CD27 were used to sort naive, central memory, regulatory and stem cell-like memory CD4+ T cells. All sorted populations exceeded 95% purity. Right away, PBMCs were isolated by Lymphoprep density gradient centrifugation and were stained directly, with no culture step. To minimize batch effects, samples were stained and sorted in pairs, one healthy donor with one patient per experiment. As for this clone: Its antigen remains unidentified. No base quality values were provided; no much bigger clone lies one nucleotide off.

The source is a man aged 18-30 years in good health. This chain is built from TRBV4-3 and TRBJ2-7, with an unclear D gene assignment. The sequenced sample consisted of naive CD4+ T cells from blood. The label giving this sample's cell subset or site can be read as: true naive CD4+ T cells. The CDR3 region has the sequence CASSQGLPSYEQYF. The DNA sequence is as follows: TGCGCCAGCAGCCAAGGTCTACCATCTTACGAGCAGTACTTC.